This TCR beta chain originates from a study of glioma-infiltrating T cells after dendritic cell vaccination. Study-wide background: Treatment, given 2003 to 2012, was autologous tumor lysate-pulsed dendritic cell vaccination. At biweekly intervals, patients got three intradermal dendritic cell vaccine injections. General study findings and limits: Higher pretreatment TIL content predicted longer progression-free time and survival.

Concerning this clone: Its antigen remains unidentified.

Primers: 60 V beta forward and 13 J beta reverse. The data were produced by immunoSEQ multiplex PCR, yet TCRdb's version contains in-frame clones alone and is incomplete. Here the sample spans 75,000 to 100,000 clones, about four fifths being singletons. After removal of 1 base from V and 7 bases from J, the junction contained 7 bases not matched to a gene. Germline V gene data show CDR1 as LNHDA and CDR2 as SQIVND (reference sequence). The CDR3 runs 16 residues. The V and J genes are TRBV19 and TRBJ2-1; 10 bases match TRBD2. The input for sequencing was blood, taken before dendritic cell vaccination. This TCR derives from a human donor with glioblastoma. CDR3 in amino acids: CASSIVSSGSWNEQFF. The CDR3 DNA is TGTGCCAGTAGTATAGTGTCTAGCGGGAGCTGGAATGAGCAGTTCTTC.